The 24 T cell receptor beta chains below come from one sample, sequenced in a study of blood T cell repertoires in COVID-19. The method was immunoSEQ multiplex PCR; TCRdb's version includes in-frame clones alone and lacks a portion of them. The data contain approximately 130,000 clones, roughly three quarters of them singletons. The specimen was peripheral blood. The receptor source for this set is a human donor in a cohort sampled during active COVID-19.

This chain links TRBV6-5 with TRBJ2-7; TRBD2 is a possible D gene (6 bases). The CDR3 is made up of 15 amino acids. V was pared by 0 bases and J by 2 bases, with 11 bases between. Germline values: CDR1 MNHEY, CDR2 SVGAGI. This CDR3 reads CASSYSGDSTYEQYF. The DNA of the CDR3 is TGTGCCAGCAGTTACTCGGGGGACTCGACCTACGAGCAGTACTTC.

V usage is TRBV11-3 and J usage is TRBJ2-5; perhaps TRBD1 as D (6 bases). The V end was cut by 4 bases, the J end by 8 bases, with 17 bases between. The CDR3 extends over 14 amino acids. Per the germline V gene, CDR1 is SGHNT and CDR2 is YENEEA. The CDR3 is CASSSDTGSITQYF. CDR3 coding DNA: TGTGCCAGCAGCTCAGATACAGGGTCGATTACCCAGTACTTC. The full variable domain, rest sourced from reference TRBV11-3 and TRBJ2-5, is EAGVVQSPRYKIIEKKQPVAFWCNPISGHNTLYWYLQNLGQGPELLIRYENEEAVDDSQLPKDRFSAERLKGVDSTLKIQPAELGDSAVYLCASSSDTGSITQYFGPGTRLLVL.

V and J are TRBV5-4 and TRBJ1-2, with TRBD1 matching 11 bases. With V trimmed by 4 bases and J by 2 bases, 4 bases remained unmatched. The CDR3 runs 15 residues. Germline V gives CDR1 SGHNT, CDR2 YYREEE (reference sequence). The CDR3 sequence: CASSAGTGGNYGYTF. For the CDR3, the DNA is TGTGCCAGCAGCGCGGGGACAGGGGGGAACTATGGCTACACCTTC.

The rearrangement uses TRBV2 and TRBJ1-1; perhaps TRBD1 as D (6 bases). Trimming took off 3 bases at V and 4 bases at J, with 9 bases between the two ends. This CDR3 spans 13 amino acids. The germline V gene has CDR1 SNHLY and CDR2 FYNNEI. The CDR3 is CASSDRGGTEAFF. As DNA, the CDR3 is TGTGCCAGCAGTGATCGAGGGGGCACTGAAGCTTTCTTT.

This sequence joins TRBV14 and TRBJ1-2; 10 bases are a match to TRBD1. Germline CDR1 SGHDN, CDR2 FVKESK. The CDR3 is 13 amino acids. V shed 6 bases, J shed 5 bases, and the junction held 3 bases outside the gene matches. This chain's CDR3 is CASRRTGGYGYTF. The CDR3 DNA sequence: TGTGCCAGCAGGCGGACAGGGGGGTATGGCTACACCTTC.

The gene calls are TRBV28 and TRBJ1-4; no clear D. Trimming took off 6 bases at V and 0 bases at J, with 11 bases between the two ends. CDR1 MDHEN and CDR2 SYDVKM come from the germline V gene. The CDR3 sequence is 15 residues long. The CDR3 spells CASRPRSATNEKLFF. The CDR3 region has the DNA TGTGCCAGCAGACCGAGGAGTGCAACTAATGAAAAACTGTTTTTT.

The chain is built from TRBV24-1 and TRBJ2-5; 9 bases line up with TRBD1. V lost 3 bases to trimming and J lost 4 bases; unmatched junction nucleotides: 8. Germline V gene data show CDR1 as KGHDR and CDR2 as SFDVKD. The CDR3 is made up of 16 amino acids. The CDR3 sequence is CATSDTGTGTGETQYF. The CDR3 region has the DNA TGTGCCACCAGTGATACTGGGACAGGGACAGGAGAGACCCAGTACTTC.

The rearrangement joins TRBV6-5 to TRBJ2-3; 7 bases match TRBD2. Losses at the gene ends were 7 bases for V and 0 bases for J; bases not matched to a gene: 4. From germline, CDR1 is MNHEY and CDR2 SVGAGI. There are 14 residues in the CDR3. CDR3 region: CASNAGASTDTQYF. CDR3 nucleotides: TGTGCCAGCAACGCGGGAGCTAGCACAGATACGCAGTATTTT.

V usage is TRBV11-2 and J usage is TRBJ2-7; maybe TRBD1 (6 bases). The germline V gene encodes CDR1 SGHAT and CDR2 FQNNGV. The CDR3 runs 13 residues. The ends were cut back, 7 bases at V and 4 bases at J, with 14 bases in the middle. The CDR3, as DNA: TGTGCCAGCACCCGGGACACACATTACGAGCAGTACTTC. Protein product: CASTRDTHYEQYF.

CDR3 in amino acids: CASKTAGLAYTEAFF. The CDR3 bases are TGTGCCAGCAAAACCGCAGGGTTAGCCTACACTGAAGCTTTCTTT. This rearrangement joins TRBV28 to TRBJ1-1; weak D call: TRBD1 (5 bases). CDR3 size: 15 residues. CDR1 and CDR2 (germline): MDHEN, SYDVKM. V lost 7 bases to trimming and J lost 3 bases, with 18 bases between them.

CDR3 protein: CASSLGRTGPLNTEAFF. The CDR3 DNA is TGTGCCAGCAGCTTAGGCCGGACAGGGCCACTGAACACTGAAGCTTTCTTT. This chain joins TRBV7-6 and TRBJ1-1; 8 positions agree with TRBD1. Germline CDR1 and CDR2: SGHVS and FNYEAQ. This CDR3 comprises 17 residues. Losses at the gene ends were 1 base for V and 0 bases for J; bases not matched to a gene: 7.

This clone was detected only a few times. The chain links TRBV9 to TRBJ2-3; TRBD2 is a possible D gene (6 bases). V was shortened by 3 bases and J by 2 bases, with 16 bases between the two germline ends. This CDR3 spans 16 amino acids. Germline lookup yields CDR1 SGDLS and CDR2 YYNGEE. The CDR3 sequence: CASSGPIGGATDTQYF. CDR3 bases: TGTGCCAGCAGCGGCCCTATCGGAGGGGCCACAGATACGCAGTATTTT.

The V call is TRBV2, the J call TRBJ2-5, with 7 bases fitting TRBD1. The length of the CDR3 is 15 residues. Trimming took 3 bases from V and 1 from J; bases not matched to a gene: 5. The germline V gene encodes CDR1 SNHLY and CDR2 FYNNEI. The CDR3 DNA is TGTGCCAGCAGTGAGATCAGGGGGACCCAAGAGACCCAGTACTTC. Protein product: CASSEIRGTQETQYF.

The V gene is TRBV5-1, the J gene TRBJ2-7, with 8 bases lining up with TRBD1. The CDR3 loop spans 16 amino acids. In germline, CDR1 is SGHRS, CDR2 YFSETQ. The V and J ends lost 6 bases and 3 bases, in that order; junction bases with no gene match: 14. The CDR3 sequence: CASTSGLTGVIYEQYF. CDR3 bases: TGCGCCAGCACCTCCGGGTTGACAGGGGTCATCTACGAGCAGTACTTC.

Only one count was recorded for this clone. The chain joins TRBV5-8 to TRBJ1-1; the D is unclear. Trimming removed 5 bases from V and 1 base from J, with 12 bases in between. The CDR3 is 14 amino acids. The V gene's germline CDR1 is SGHTS and CDR2 YDEGEE. CDR3 in DNA: TGTGCCAGCAGAAGCCGGGAGGCGAACACTGAAGCTTTCTTT. Translated, it gives CASRSREANTEAFF.

This rearrangement joins TRBV6-5 to TRBJ2-7; 7 bases line up with TRBD2. With V trimmed by 5 bases and J by 0 bases, 1 base remained unmatched. The germline CDR1 and CDR2 sequences are MNHEY and SVGAGI. The CDR3 has 13 residues. The CDR3 bases are TGTGCCAGCAGTAGCGGGATCTCCTACGAGCAGTACTTC. Translation gives CASSSGISYEQYF.

V gene TRBV7-2 combines with J gene TRBJ2-1, with TRBD2 matching over 16 bases. The CDR3 is 18 amino acids. Trimming removed 1 base from V and 7 bases from J; junction bases left unmatched: 7. Germline V CDR1 and CDR2: SGHTA, FQGNSA. The DNA for the CDR3 is TGTGCCAGCAGCTTAGTGGAGGGACTAGCGGGAGGGTTGAATGAGCAGTTCTTC. Translating it yields CASSLVEGLAGGLNEQFF.

This clone was seen once. The chain joins TRBV7-8 to TRBJ2-7; D is unclear. Germline CDR1 is SGHVS and CDR2 is FQNEAQ. With 0 bases removed from V and 0 bases from J, the gap between germline ends came to 6 bases. This CDR3 comprises 14 residues. CDR3 amino acids: CASSLAESSYEQYF. CDR3 nucleotide sequence: TGTGCCAGCAGCTTAGCGGAGAGCTCCTACGAGCAGTACTTC. The variable domain in full, with the rest retrieved from reference TRBV7-8 and TRBJ2-7, is GAGVSQSPRYKVAKRGQDVALRCDPISGHVSLFWYQQALGQGPEFLTYFQNEAQLDKSGLPSDRFFAERPEGSVSTLKIQRTQQEDSAVYLCASSLAESSYEQYFGPGTRLTVT.

This chain joins TRBV12-3 or TRBV12-4 and TRBJ1-2; unclear D gene. Trimming stripped 7 bases from V and 7 bases from J, with 13 bases between. CDR3 length equals 12 residues. The CDR3 sequence: CASTLGPRGYTF. DNA for the CDR3: TGTGCCAGCACCCTTGGGCCGCGTGGCTACACCTTC.

The chain carries TRBV11-2 and TRBJ2-7, with 8 bases identical to TRBD2. Germline V gene lookup returns CDR1 SGHAT and CDR2 FQNNGV. The CDR3 runs to 14 residues. V was clipped by 8 bases and J by 6 bases; unmatched bases: 12. The CDR3 reads CASWWGLGSLEQYF. CDR3 coding DNA: TGTGCCAGCTGGTGGGGACTAGGGTCCCTCGAGCAGTACTTC. The variable domain in full, with the rest retrieved from reference TRBV11-2 and TRBJ2-7, is EAGVAQSPRYKIIEKRQSVAFWCNPISGHATLYWYQQILGQGPKLLIQFQNNGVVDDSQLPKDRFSAERLKGVDSTLKIQPAKLEDSAVYLCASWWGLGSLEQYFGPGTRLTVT.

This chain connects TRBV28 to TRBJ2-7; 11 bases line up with TRBD1. The trim removed 6 bases at V and 6 bases at J, leaving 10 bases unmatched. Germline CDR1 is MDHEN and CDR2 is SYDVKM. This CDR3 has 15 amino acids. The CDR3 DNA is TGTGCCAGCAGCCAAGCGAGGACAGGGGGCCCCGAGCAGTACTTC. Translation gives CASSQARTGGPEQYF.

The chain has TRBV7-9 and TRBJ1-1; D is uncertain. The ends were cut back, 1 base at V and 8 bases at J, with 8 bases in the middle. CDR3 length: 12 residues. Germline V gene lookup returns CDR1 SEHNR and CDR2 FQNEAQ (reference sequence). The CDR3 region has the DNA TGTGCCAGCAGCTTAGATCCCCTAGAAGCTTTCTTT. Its translation is CASSLDPLEAFF.

This rearrangement joins TRBV7-2 to TRBJ1-1; D gene unclear. The CDR3 consists of 15 residues. V gave up 5 bases and J gave up 3 bases, with 16 bases separating them. The germline V gene has CDR1 SGHTA and CDR2 FQGNSA. The CDR3 loop reads CASSPRTGKDTEAFF. The DNA of the CDR3 is TGTGCCAGCAGCCCGCGGACGGGGAAGGACACTGAAGCTTTCTTT.

The chain joins TRBV5-1 to TRBJ2-7, with TRBD1 matching 11 bases. Germline V gives CDR1 SGHRS, CDR2 YFSETQ. CDR3 length equals 14 residues. J was trimmed by 5 bases and V by 5 bases; bases with no gene match: 6. This CDR3 is CASRMGTGGDEQYF. CDR3 sequence (DNA): TGCGCCAGCAGAATGGGGACAGGGGGAGACGAGCAGTACTTC.